The source of this T cell receptor beta chain is a study of shared clonotypes between healthy human individuals. Notes on the study in general: An anticipated effect of sequencing depth on clonotype sharing among donors was recognized.

Profiling relied on immunoSEQ multiplex PCR, and the TCRdb table lists in-frame clones only, not all of them. The sample yields about 480,000 clones, around 74% seen once. Donors had no recently reported acute infections or vaccinations and were HIV-negative. Tens of millions of PBMCs went into genomic DNA for unsorted samples. About this clone itself: What it binds is unknown.

The CDR3 loop spans 16 amino acids. Trimming took 5 bases from V and 0 from J, leaving 19 bases between them. Germline V gene sequence: CDR1 SQVTM, CDR2 ANQGSEA. Sequencing was carried out using PBMCs. The receptor was isolated from a middle-aged woman in good health. Some clones in this sample may be carry-over from other donors' samples. The chain uses TRBV29-1 and TRBJ1-1; a weak D match, TRBD1 (5 bases). The CDR3 loop is CSVRNTGTSMNTEAFF. Written as DNA, the CDR3 is TGCAGCGTTAGAAACACTGGGACTTCAATGAACACTGAAGCTTTCTTT. The full variable domain, rest sourced from reference TRBV29-1 and TRBJ1-1, is SAVISQKPSRDICQRGTSLTIQCQVDSQVTMMFWYRQQPGQSLTLIATANQGSEATYESGFVIDKFPISRPNLTFSTLTVSNMSPEDSSIYLCSVRNTGTSMNTEAFFGQGTRLTVV.